This T cell receptor beta chain was sequenced for a study of human T cells and chemical hapten exposure. This clonotype occurred a few times. No antigen is known for it. TCRdb recomputed calls from the RACE reads with MiXCR, one row per CDR3 protein. There are about 140,000 distinct CDR3 sequences in the sample; about an eighth occur only once, and 1.1% to 1.5% lies in the top ten. CDR3 length: 14 residues. Germline values: CDR1 MNHEY, CDR2 SVGAGI. The V gene end was trimmed by 5 bases and the J gene end by 6 bases; junction bases not matched to a gene: 8. Study-wide results and limits: With alopecia, donors may have immune responses unlike healthy people's.

Specified time point: patch test 2, 6 weeks after DPC sensitization. The treatment here: therapeutic diphenylcyclopropenone sensitization with weekly scalp DPC. The clonotype was recovered from a woman between 45 and 60 years old with alopecia areata. Some clones in this sample may be carry-over from other donors' samples. The material was whole blood, obtained in connection with sensitization to the hapten diphenylcyclopropenone (DPC). The chain is built from TRBV6-5 and TRBJ2-7; 9 bases fit TRBD2. The DNA for the CDR3 is TGTGCCAGCAGTGTTAGCGGGAGTAGGAGCGAGCAGTACTTC. This codes for CASSVSGSRSEQYF.